A single T cell receptor (beta chain) is shown here with its context. The entry originates in a study of blood T cell repertoires in COVID-19. Overall study context: Sample material is recorded as cDNA or gDNA derived from T cells, B-cell-depleted T cells, or PBMCs.

Sequencing was performed with immunoSEQ multiplex PCR; in TCRdb, only in-frame clones are kept and a portion is missing. Of over 400,000 clones in the sample, just over 85% were seen once. The CDR3 spans 14 residues. Per the germline V gene, CDR1 is LNHDA and CDR2 is SQIVND (reference sequence). Losses at the gene ends were 5 bases for V and 8 bases for J; bases not matched to a gene: 9. The specimen was peripheral blood. V and J are TRBV19 and TRBJ1-2; 9 bases are a match to TRBD1. The sequence was collected from a woman aged 25 to 45 with active or convalescent COVID-19. The CDR3 reads CASSALQGARGYTF. In DNA, the CDR3 is TGTGCCAGTAGTGCACTACAGGGGGCGCGCGGCTACACCTTC.